This TCR beta chain came from a study of shared clonotypes between healthy human individuals. About the study: Ranging from 18 to 49 in age, donors were two women and three men.

Replicate PCRs run on sorted subsets employed 200 ng DNA, approximately 30,000 T cell genomes. Clones were read by immunoSEQ multiplex PCR, and TCRdb kept only the in-frame ones, dropping some. The sample has about 510,000 clones, approximately 95% seen once. Only Caucasian adults living in Nashville, Tennessee made up the donor group. V lost 6 bases and J lost 0, with 12 bases in between. Looked up from germline, CDR1 is LNHDA and CDR2 is SQIVND (reference sequence). The CDR3 extends over 15 amino acids. The receptor's source is a woman aged 30 to 39 in good health. The material sequenced was naive CD4+ T cells sorted from blood. Subset described: CD45RA+ positively selected. The chain recombines TRBV19 with TRBJ1-5; perhaps TRBD1 as D (5 bases). In nucleotides, the CDR3 is TGTGCCAGTAGATTCCTTGACAGTAGCAATCAGCCCCAGCATTTT. Translating it yields CASRFLDSSNQPQHF.